Below, 10 T cell receptor beta chains from the same sample are listed, as sequenced in a study of molecular identifiers for immune sequencing clone quantification. A single record per CDR3 protein comes from TCRdb applying MiXCR to the PCR reads. The sample records hundreds of thousands of distinct CDR3 sequences, 25% being singletons. Sequences were obtained from naive CD8+ T cells from blood, with Jurkat cell RNA spiked in. Noted subset: FACS-sorted CD8+CD4-CCR7+CD45RA+ naive T cells. The source of these receptors is a human donor in good health. Some libraries in this study had Jurkat cell RNA spiked in.

A note on this clonotype: A much larger clone is a single base away; this may be a read error. V gene TRBV6-2 or TRBV6-3 combines with J gene TRBJ2-3; 15 bases are shared with TRBD2. This CDR3 contains 17 residues. Germline V gene data show CDR1 as MNHEY and CDR2 as SVGEGT. J was trimmed by 1 base and V by 8 bases; bases with no gene match: 7. The CDR3 DNA reads TGTGCCAGCTGTCCGGGACTAGCGGGGGGCCGCACAGATACGCAGTATTTT. Its translation is CASCPGLAGGRTDTQYF.

This clonotype occurred many times. The CDR3: CASRTGPSTDTQYF. DNA of the CDR3: TGTGCCAGCAGGACAGGGCCGAGCACAGATACGCAGTATTTT. The chain recombines TRBV2 with TRBJ2-3, with 7 bases lining up with TRBD1. V shed 6 bases and J 0 bases; nucleotides not matched to a gene: 3. Germline V gene sequence: CDR1 SNHLY, CDR2 FYNNEI. The CDR3 loop spans 14 amino acids.

To note about this clonotype: It may be a read error: a sequence one base away is much more abundant. J is TRBJ1-3 and V is TRBV28; a weak D match, TRBD1 (5 bases). This CDR3 contains 15 residues. CDR1 is MDHEN, CDR2 SYDVKM, per germline. V lost 6 bases and J 0 bases, leaving 12 bases between the germline ends. The DNA of the CDR3 is TGTGCCAGCAGCGTTGGCAGGGACTCTGGAAACACCATATATTTT. Its protein is CASSVGRDSGNTIYF.

This clonotype was counted only a few times. J is TRBJ1-5 and V is TRBV19, with 9 bases fitting TRBD1. The CDR3 runs 16 residues. Germline V CDR1 and CDR2: LNHDA, SQIVND (reference sequence). The J segment lost 4 bases and the V segment lost 7 bases, leaving 11 bases of the junction unmatched. CDR3 sequence reads: CASTLTGTGLNQPQHF. The CDR3 DNA reads TGTGCCAGTACTTTAACCGGGACAGGGCTAAATCAGCCCCAGCATTTT.

This clonotype was seen at least ten times. The rearrangement uses TRBV6-2 or TRBV6-3 and TRBJ1-1, with D maybe TRBD1 (5 bases). The germline V and J ends were trimmed by 10 bases and 2 bases, with 17 bases remaining between them. Germline V CDR1 and CDR2: MNHEY, SVGEGT. CDR3 length equals 14 residues. CDR3 in amino acids: CATDVGGYNTEAFF. The CDR3 DNA reads as TGTGCCACCGACGTGGGGGGGTATAACACTGAAGCTTTCTTT.

This clonotype showed up many times. This chain joins TRBV7-2 and TRBJ1-6, with 9 bases fitting TRBD1. Germline values: CDR1 SGHTA, CDR2 FQGNSA. The CDR3 loop spans 18 amino acids. The V and J ends lost 1 base and 5 bases, in that order; junction bases with no gene match: 9. DNA of the CDR3: TGTGCCAGCAGCTTAGGATTATTGGGGGACAGGGATAATTCACCCCTCCACTTT. It yields the protein CASSLGLLGDRDNSPLHF.

Only a few counts were recorded for this clonotype. J is TRBJ2-5 and V is TRBV4-3; possible D gene TRBD2, 5 bases. The germline V and J ends were trimmed by 0 bases and 4 bases, with 9 bases remaining between them. The V gene's germline CDR1 is LGHNA and CDR2 YSLEER. The CDR3 consists of 14 residues. Here the CDR3 reads CASSQDVRGETQYF. As DNA, the CDR3 is TGCGCCAGCAGCCAAGATGTACGGGGAGAGACCCAGTACTTC.

The chain combines TRBV6-2 or TRBV6-3 with TRBJ2-7; D is uncertain. This CDR3 has 15 residues. CDR1 is MNHEY and CDR2 is SVGEGT in the germline V gene. The ends were cut back, 8 bases at V and 2 bases at J, with 19 bases in the middle. CDR3 DNA sequence: TGTGCCAGCGACACGACTGAAGGTGGCCCCTACGAGCAGTACTTC. It codes for CASDTTEGGPYEQYF.

The chain recombines TRBV13 with TRBJ2-7, with 8 positions matching TRBD2. The germline V gene has CDR1 PRHDT and CDR2 FYEKMQ (reference sequence). V was clipped by 1 base and J by 6 bases; unmatched bases: 8. The CDR3 sequence is 15 residues long. The CDR3 DNA follows: TGTGCCAGCAGCTTAGTGGGACTAGGGGGAGTCGAGCAGTACTTC. Its translation: CASSLVGLGGVEQYF.

This clonotype was seen many times. An end of the junction differs from the germline gene, which may be a read error. This rearrangement joins TRBV6-2 or TRBV6-3 to TRBJ2-7; either TRBD1 or TRBD2 may supply D (6 bases each). CDR3 length: 12 residues. Germline V gene sequence: CDR1 MNHEY, CDR2 SVGEGT. The CDR3 sequence: CASTEGGYAQYF. The CDR3, as DNA: TGTGCCAGCACCGAAGGGGGGTACGCGCAGTACTTC.